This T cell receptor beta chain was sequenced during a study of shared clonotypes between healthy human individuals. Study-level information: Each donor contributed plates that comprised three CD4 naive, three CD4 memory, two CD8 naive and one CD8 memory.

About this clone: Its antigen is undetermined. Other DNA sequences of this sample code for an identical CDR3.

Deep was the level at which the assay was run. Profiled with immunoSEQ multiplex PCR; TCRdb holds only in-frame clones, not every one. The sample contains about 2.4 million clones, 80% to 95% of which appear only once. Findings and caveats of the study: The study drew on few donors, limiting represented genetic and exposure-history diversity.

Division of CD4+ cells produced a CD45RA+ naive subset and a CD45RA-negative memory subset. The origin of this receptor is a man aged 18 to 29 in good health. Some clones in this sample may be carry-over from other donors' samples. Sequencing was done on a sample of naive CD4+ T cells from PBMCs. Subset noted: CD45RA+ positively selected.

This chain's CDR3 is CASSHGQGSYEQYF. In DNA form, the CDR3 reads TGTGCCAGCAGCCACGGACAGGGATCCTACGAGCAGTACTTC. This chain uses TRBV9 with TRBJ2-7, with TRBD1 matching over 8 bases. CDR1 and CDR2 from the germline V gene are SGDLS and YYNGEE. Unmatched junction bases numbered 4, after V lost 4 bases and J lost 1 base. The CDR3 length is 14 residues.